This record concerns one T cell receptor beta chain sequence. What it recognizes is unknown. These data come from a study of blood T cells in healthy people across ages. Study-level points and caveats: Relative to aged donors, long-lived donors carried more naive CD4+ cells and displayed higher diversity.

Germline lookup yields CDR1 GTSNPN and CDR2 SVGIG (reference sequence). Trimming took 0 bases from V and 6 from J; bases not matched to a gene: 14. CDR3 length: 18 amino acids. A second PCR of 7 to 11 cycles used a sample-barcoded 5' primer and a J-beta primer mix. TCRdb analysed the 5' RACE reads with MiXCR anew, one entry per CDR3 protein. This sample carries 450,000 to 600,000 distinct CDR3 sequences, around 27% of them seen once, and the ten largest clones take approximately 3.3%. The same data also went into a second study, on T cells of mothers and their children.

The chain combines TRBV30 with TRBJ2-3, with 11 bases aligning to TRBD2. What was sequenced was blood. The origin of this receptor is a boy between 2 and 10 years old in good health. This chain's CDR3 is CAWSVELAGGALGDTQYF. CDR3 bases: TGTGCCTGGAGTGTCGAGTTAGCGGGGGGGGCGCTAGGGGATACGCAGTATTTT.